These 4 T cell receptor beta chains were all obtained from the same sample, sequenced in a study of stem cell transplantation in POMP-related autoinflammatory disease. Assay: immunoSEQ multiplex PCR; the TCRdb copy retains only in-frame clones and omits some. The sample has some 69,000 clones, approximately 91% seen once; the top ten hold about 0.69%. The sequences come from CD4+ T cells from PBMCs, collected after stem cell transplantation. These receptors were taken from a human patient with POMP-related autoinflammation and immune dysregulation (PRAID). Some T cells may have originated in the graft donor.

The rearrangement joins TRBV9 to TRBJ2-2; TRBD2 matches 8 bases. V lost 4 bases to trimming and J lost 7 bases; unmatched junction nucleotides: 0. Germline CDR1 is SGDLS and CDR2 is YYNGEE. This CDR3 has 12 residues. The CDR3 is CASSREGGELFF. CDR3 DNA: TGTGCCAGCAGCCGGGAGGGCGGGGAGCTGTTTTTT.

This clone has only one observation. The chain combines TRBV15 with TRBJ1-4; D gene uncertain. The germline gives CDR1 LNHNV, CDR2 YYDKDF (reference sequence). The CDR3 contains 14 residues. The V end was cut by 5 bases, the J end by 3 bases, with 10 bases between. As DNA, the CDR3 is TGTGCCACCAGCCTGACACCAGCTAATGAAAAACTGTTTTTT. This translates into CATSLTPANEKLFF.

CDR3 bases: TGTGCCAGCAGCTTAGTGTCTCTGGACACTGAAGCTTTCTTT. Translated: CASSLVSLDTEAFF. The chain combines TRBV11-2 with TRBJ1-1, with no clear D. CDR1 and CDR2 (germline): SGHAT, FQNNGV. The CDR3 is 14 amino acids. V was shortened by 1 base and J by 3 bases, with 9 bases between the two germline ends.

The rearrangement links TRBV6-5 to TRBJ2-4; D not certain. In germline, CDR1 is MNHEY, CDR2 SVGAGI. CDR3 length: 16 residues. Trimming left V 0 bases short and J 0 bases short, with 9 bases between. CDR3 coding DNA: TGTGCCAGCAGTTACTCACATTCCTTAGCCAAAAACATTCAGTACTTC. Translating it yields CASSYSHSLAKNIQYF.